The 5 T cell receptor beta chains reported below all come from one sample, sequenced in a study of blood T cell repertoires in COVID-19. Sequencing used immunoSEQ multiplex PCR; TCRdb keeps in-frame clones, though not all of them. In the table there are around 450,000 clones, 70% to 90% of which are singletons. Sequencing was performed on PBMCs or T cells enriched from blood (not recorded which). The receptor set was obtained from a woman aged 18-35 years with acute COVID-19.

The rearrangement links TRBV28 to TRBJ1-4, with D perhaps TRBD1 (5 bases). Trimming pared 3 bases from V and 3 bases from J, leaving 26 bases between. Germline V gene data show CDR1 as MDHEN and CDR2 as SYDVKM. There are 20 residues in the CDR3. CDR3 nucleotides: TGTGCCAGCAGTTTCCACTTCCGGGACTCTCATAGAGTGTCTAATGAAAAACTGTTTTTT. This encodes CASSFHFRDSHRVSNEKLFF.

The rearrangement uses TRBV14 and TRBJ2-1; 12 bases are shared with TRBD2. The ends lost 1 base at V and 9 bases at J; junction bases unmatched: 4. Germline V gives CDR1 SGHDN, CDR2 FVKESK. The CDR3 runs to 15 residues. The CDR3 loop is CASSQASSGRGEQFF. The CDR3 bases are TGTGCCAGCAGCCAAGCGTCTAGCGGGAGGGGTGAGCAGTTCTTC.

This clone was seen only a few times. This chain joins TRBV27 and TRBJ1-5; TRBD1 aligns across 7 bases. The CDR3 runs 14 residues. J was trimmed by 5 bases and V by 4 bases; bases with no gene match: 5. Germline CDR1 and CDR2: MNHEY and SMNVEV (reference sequence). The CDR3 DNA sequence: TGTGCCAGCAGTTCCCCGGGACAGTATCAGCCCCAGCATTTT. It specifies CASSSPGQYQPQHF.

For this clone: Other DNA variants within this sample encode the same CDR3. The chain links TRBV5-1 to TRBJ1-6; TRBD1 might be the D (5 bases). With 2 bases removed from V and 6 bases from J, the gap between germline ends came to 12 bases. The CDR3 contains 15 residues. The germline V gene has CDR1 SGHRS and CDR2 YFSETQ. The CDR3: CASSLVAGGNSPLHF. The CDR3, as DNA: TGCGCCAGCAGCTTAGTAGCGGGGGGTAATTCACCCCTCCACTTT.

The chain is built from TRBV7-2 and TRBJ2-1; 12 bases map to TRBD2. The CDR3 runs 15 residues. Unmatched junction bases numbered 4, after V lost 6 bases and J lost 4 bases. CDR1 and CDR2 from the germline V gene are SGHTA and FQGNSA. CDR3 DNA sequence: TGTGCCAGCAGGCCTAGCGGGAGGGGATACAATGAGCAGTTCTTC. This translates into CASRPSGRGYNEQFF. Drawing the rest from reference TRBV7-2 and TRBJ2-1, the complete variable domain is GAGVSQSPSNKVTEKGKDVELRCDPISGHTALYWYRQSLGQGLEFLIYFQGNSAPDKSGLPSDRFSAERTGGSVSTLTIQRTQQEDSAVYLCASRPSGRGYNEQFFGPGTRLTVL.